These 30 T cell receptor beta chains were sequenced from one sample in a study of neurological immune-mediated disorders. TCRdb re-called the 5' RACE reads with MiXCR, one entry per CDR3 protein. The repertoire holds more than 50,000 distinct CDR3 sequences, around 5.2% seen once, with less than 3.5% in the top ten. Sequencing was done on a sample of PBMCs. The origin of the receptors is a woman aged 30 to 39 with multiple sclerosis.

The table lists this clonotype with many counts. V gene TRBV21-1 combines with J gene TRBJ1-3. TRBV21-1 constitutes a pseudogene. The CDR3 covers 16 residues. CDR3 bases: TGTGCCAGCAGCACCTCGGCGGGGAGCTCTGGAAACACCATATATTTT. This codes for CASSTSAGSSGNTIYF.

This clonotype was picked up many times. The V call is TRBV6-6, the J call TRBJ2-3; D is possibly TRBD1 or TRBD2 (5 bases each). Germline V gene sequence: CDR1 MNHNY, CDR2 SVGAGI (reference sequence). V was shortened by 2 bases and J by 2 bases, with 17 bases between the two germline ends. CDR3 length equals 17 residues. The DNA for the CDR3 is TGTGCCAGCAGTTACACCGCCGGGACGATCGACACAGATACGCAGTATTTT. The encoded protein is CASSYTAGTIDTDTQYF.

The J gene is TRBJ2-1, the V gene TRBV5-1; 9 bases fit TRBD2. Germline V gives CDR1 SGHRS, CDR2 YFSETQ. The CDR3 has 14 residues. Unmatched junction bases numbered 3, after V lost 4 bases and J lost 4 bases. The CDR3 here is CASSRGGAYNEQFF. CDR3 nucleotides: TGCGCCAGCAGCCGCGGGGGGGCTTACAATGAGCAGTTCTTC.

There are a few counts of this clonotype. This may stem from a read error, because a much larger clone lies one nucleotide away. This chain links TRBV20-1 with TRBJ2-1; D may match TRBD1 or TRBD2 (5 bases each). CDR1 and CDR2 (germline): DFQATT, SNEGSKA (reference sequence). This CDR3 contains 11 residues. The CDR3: CSARGGNEQIF. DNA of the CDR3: TGCAGTGCTAGAGGGGGGAATGAGCAGATCTTC.

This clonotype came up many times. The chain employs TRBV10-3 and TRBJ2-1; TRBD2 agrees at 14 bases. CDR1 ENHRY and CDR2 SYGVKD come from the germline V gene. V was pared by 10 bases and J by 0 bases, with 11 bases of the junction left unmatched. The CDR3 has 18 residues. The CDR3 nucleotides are TGTGCCACCCGGTCCGGGACTAGCGGGGGCAGCTCCTACAATGAGCAGTTCTTC. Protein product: CATRSGTSGGSSYNEQFF.

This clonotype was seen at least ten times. The DNA for the CDR3 is TGCAGTGCTAGAGTCCCGGACAGGGGGCCATCACCCCTCCACTTT. This codes for CSARVPDRGPSPLHF. This chain uses TRBV20-1 with TRBJ1-6; 11 nucleotides agree with TRBD1. The germline CDR1 and CDR2 sequences are DFQATT and SNEGSKA (reference sequence). There are 15 residues in the CDR3. J gave up 10 bases and V 1 base, and 6 bases lay outside the gene matches.

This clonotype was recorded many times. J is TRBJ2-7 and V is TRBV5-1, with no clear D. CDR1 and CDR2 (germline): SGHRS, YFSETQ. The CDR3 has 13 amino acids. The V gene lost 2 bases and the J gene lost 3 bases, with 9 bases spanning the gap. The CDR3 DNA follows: TGCGCCAGCAGCTTCGGCGGCATCTACGAGCAGTACTTC. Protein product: CASSFGGIYEQYF.

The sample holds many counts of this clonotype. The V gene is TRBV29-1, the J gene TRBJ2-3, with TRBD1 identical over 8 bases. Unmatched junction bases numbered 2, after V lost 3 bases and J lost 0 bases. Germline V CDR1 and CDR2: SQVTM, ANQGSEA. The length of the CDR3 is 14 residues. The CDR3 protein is CSVEGTGSTDTQYF. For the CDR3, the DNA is TGCAGCGTTGAGGGGACAGGTAGCACAGATACGCAGTATTTT.

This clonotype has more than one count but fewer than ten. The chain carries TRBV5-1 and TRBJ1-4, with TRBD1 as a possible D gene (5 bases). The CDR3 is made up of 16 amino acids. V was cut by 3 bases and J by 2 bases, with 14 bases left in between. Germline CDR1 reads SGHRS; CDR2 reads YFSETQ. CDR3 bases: TGCGCCAGCAGCTACCAGGGCGGGACGACTAATGAAAAACTGTTTTTT. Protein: CASSYQGGTTNEKLFF.

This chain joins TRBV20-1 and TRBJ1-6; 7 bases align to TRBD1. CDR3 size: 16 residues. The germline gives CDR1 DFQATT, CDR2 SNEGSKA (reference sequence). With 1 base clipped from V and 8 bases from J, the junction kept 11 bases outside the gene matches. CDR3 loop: CSARVTPGGAHSPLHF. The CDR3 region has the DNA TGCAGTGCTAGAGTTACCCCAGGGGGAGCGCATTCACCCCTCCACTTT.

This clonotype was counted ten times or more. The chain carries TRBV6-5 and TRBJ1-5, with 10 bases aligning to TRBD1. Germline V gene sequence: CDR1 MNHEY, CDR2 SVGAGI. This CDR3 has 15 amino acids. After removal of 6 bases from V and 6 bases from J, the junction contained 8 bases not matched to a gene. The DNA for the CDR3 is TGTGCCAGCAGCCGCGGGACAGGGGAAGGTCAGCCCCAGCATTTT. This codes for CASSRGTGEGQPQHF.

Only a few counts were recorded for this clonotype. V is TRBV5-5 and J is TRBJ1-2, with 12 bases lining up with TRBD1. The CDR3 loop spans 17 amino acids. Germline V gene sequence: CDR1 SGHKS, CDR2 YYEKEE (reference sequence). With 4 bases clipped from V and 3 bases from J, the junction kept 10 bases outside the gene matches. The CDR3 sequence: CASSGGTGGRRDYGYTF. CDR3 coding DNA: TGTGCCAGCAGCGGCGGGACAGGGGGCCGTCGAGACTATGGCTACACCTTC.

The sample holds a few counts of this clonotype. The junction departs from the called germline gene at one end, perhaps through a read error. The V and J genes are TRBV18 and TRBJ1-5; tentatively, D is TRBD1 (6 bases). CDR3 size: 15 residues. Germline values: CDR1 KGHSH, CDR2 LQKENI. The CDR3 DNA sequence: TGTGCCAGCTCACCCTCAGGGGTCGGGGGCCAGCCCCAGAATTTT. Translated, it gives CASSPSGVGGQPQNF.

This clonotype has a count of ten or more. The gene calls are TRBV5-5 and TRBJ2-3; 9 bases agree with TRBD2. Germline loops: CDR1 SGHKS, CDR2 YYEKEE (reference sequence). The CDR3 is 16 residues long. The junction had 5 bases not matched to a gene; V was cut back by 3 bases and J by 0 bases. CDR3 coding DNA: TGTGCCAGCAGCTACCTAGCGGGACATAGCACAGATACGCAGTATTTT. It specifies CASSYLAGHSTDTQYF.

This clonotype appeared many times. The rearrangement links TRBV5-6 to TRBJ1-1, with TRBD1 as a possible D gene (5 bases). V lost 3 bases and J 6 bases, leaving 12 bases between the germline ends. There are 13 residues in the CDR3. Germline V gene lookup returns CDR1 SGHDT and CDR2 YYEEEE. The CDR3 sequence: CASSSPWGAEAFF. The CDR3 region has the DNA TGTGCCAGCAGCTCCCCGTGGGGGGCTGAAGCTTTCTTT.

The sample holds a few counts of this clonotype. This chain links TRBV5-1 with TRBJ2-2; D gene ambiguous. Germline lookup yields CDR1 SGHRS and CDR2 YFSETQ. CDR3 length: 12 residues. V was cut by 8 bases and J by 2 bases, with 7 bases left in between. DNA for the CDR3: TGCGCCAGTCAATCCAACACCGGGGAGCTGTTTTTT. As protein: CASQSNTGELFF. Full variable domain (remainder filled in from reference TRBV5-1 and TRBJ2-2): KAGVTQTPRYLIKTRGQQVTLSCSPISGHRSVSWYQQTPGQGLQFLFEYFSETQRNKGNFPGRFSGRQFSNSRSEMNVSTLELGDSALYLCASQSNTGELFFGEGSRLTVL.

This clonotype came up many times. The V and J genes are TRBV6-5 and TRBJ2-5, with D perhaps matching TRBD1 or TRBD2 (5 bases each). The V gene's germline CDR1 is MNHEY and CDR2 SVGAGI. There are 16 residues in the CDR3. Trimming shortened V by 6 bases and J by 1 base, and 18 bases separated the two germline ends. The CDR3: CASREPGTEAQETQYF. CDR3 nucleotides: TGTGCCAGCAGAGAACCCGGGACGGAGGCCCAAGAGACCCAGTACTTC.

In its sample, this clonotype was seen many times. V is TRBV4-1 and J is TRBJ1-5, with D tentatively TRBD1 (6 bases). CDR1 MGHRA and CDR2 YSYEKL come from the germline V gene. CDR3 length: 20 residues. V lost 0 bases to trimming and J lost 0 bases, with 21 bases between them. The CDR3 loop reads CASSQDPVRGGIGSNQPQHF. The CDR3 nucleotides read TGCGCCAGCAGCCAAGATCCGGTGCGAGGGGGAATCGGTAGCAATCAGCCCCAGCATTTT.

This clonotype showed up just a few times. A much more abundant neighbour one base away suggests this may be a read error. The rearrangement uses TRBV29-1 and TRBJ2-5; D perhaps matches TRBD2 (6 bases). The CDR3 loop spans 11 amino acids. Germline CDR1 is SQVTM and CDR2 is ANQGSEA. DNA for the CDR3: TGCAGCGAAGACTCGGGAGAGACCCATTACTTC. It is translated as CSEDSGETHYF.

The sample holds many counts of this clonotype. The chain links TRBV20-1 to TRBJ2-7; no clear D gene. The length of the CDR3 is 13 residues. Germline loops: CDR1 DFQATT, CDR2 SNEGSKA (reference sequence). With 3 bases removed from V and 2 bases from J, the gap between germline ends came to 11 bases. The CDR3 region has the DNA TGCAGTGCTAGCGTCCCGTTGACCTACGAGCAGTACTTC. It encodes CSASVPLTYEQYF.

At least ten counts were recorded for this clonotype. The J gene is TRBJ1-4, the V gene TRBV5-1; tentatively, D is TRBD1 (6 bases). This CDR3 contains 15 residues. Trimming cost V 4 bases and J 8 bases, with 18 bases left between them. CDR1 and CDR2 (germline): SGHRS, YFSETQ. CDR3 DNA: TGCGCCAGCAGCGGGACACCCCGAATCGACGAAAAACTGTTTTTT. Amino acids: CASSGTPRIDEKLFF. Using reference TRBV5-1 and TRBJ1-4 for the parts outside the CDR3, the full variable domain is KAGVTQTPRYLIKTRGQQVTLSCSPISGHRSVSWYQQTPGQGLQFLFEYFSETQRNKGNFPGRFSGRQFSNSRSEMNVSTLELGDSALYLCASSGTPRIDEKLFFGSGTQLSVL.

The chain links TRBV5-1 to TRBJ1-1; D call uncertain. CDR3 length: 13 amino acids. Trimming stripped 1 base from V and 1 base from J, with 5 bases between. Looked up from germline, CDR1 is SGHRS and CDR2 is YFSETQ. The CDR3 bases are TGCGCCAGCAGCTTGTTACAGAACACTGAAGCTTTCTTT. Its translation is CASSLLQNTEAFF.

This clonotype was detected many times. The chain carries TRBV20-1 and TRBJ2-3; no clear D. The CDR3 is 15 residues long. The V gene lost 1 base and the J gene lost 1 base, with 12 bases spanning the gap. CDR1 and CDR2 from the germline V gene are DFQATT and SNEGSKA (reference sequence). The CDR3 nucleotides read TGCAGTGCTAGAGTCGCTGGATATGGCACAGATACGCAGTATTTT. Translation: CSARVAGYGTDTQYF.

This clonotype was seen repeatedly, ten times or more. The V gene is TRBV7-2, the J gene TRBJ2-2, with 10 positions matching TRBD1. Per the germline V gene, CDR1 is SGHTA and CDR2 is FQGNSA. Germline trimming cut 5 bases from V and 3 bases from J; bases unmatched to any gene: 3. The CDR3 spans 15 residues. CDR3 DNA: TGTGCCAGCAGCAAGACAGGGGGCGACACCGGGGAGCTGTTTTTT. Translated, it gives CASSKTGGDTGELFF.

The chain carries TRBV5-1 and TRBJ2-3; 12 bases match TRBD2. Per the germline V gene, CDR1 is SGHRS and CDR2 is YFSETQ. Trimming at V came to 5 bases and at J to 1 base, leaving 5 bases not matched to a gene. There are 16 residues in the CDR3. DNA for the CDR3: TGCGCCAGCAGACTAGCGGGGGGCACCCGCACAGATACGCAGTATTTT. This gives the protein CASRLAGGTRTDTQYF.

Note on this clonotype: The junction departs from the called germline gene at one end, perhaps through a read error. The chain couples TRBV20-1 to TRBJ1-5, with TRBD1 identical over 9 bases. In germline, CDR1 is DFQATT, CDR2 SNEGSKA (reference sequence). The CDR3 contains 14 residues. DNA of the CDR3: TGCAGTGCTGGTACAGGGGGCGTTAATCAGCCCCAGAATTTT. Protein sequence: CSAGTGGVNQPQNF.

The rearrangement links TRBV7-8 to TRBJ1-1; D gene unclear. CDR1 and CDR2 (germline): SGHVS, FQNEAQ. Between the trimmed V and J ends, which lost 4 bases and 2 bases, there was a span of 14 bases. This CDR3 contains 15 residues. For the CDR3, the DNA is TGTGCCAGCAGCTCCTTCGGGGTAAACAACACTGAAGCTTTCTTT. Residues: CASSSFGVNNTEAFF.

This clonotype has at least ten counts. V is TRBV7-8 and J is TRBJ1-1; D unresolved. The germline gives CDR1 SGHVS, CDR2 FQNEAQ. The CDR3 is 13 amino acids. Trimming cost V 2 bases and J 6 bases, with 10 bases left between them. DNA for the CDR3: TGTGCCAGCAGCTTAAGGTGGCAATCTGAAGCTTTCTTT. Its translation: CASSLRWQSEAFF.

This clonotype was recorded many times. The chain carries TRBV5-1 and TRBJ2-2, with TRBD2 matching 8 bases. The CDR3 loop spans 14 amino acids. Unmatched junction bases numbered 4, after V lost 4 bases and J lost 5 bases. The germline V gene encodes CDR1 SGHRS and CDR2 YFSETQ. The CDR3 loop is CASSDRGGTGELFF. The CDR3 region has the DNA TGCGCCAGCAGCGATCGGGGGGGGACCGGGGAGCTGTTTTTT. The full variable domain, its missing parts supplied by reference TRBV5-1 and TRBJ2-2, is KAGVTQTPRYLIKTRGQQVTLSCSPISGHRSVSWYQQTPGQGLQFLFEYFSETQRNKGNFPGRFSGRQFSNSRSEMNVSTLELGDSALYLCASSDRGGTGELFFGEGSRLTVL.

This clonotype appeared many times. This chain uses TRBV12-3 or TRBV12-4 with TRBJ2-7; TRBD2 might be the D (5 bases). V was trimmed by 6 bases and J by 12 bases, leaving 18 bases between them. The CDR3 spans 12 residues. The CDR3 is CASRSDSRVLYF. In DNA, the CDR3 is TGTGCCAGCAGGTCGGACTCGCGAGTTTTGTACTTC.